One sample yielded the 9 T cell receptor beta chains listed below, sequenced in a study of T cell responses to AZD1222 COVID-19 vaccine. The table came from immunoSEQ multiplex PCR; TCRdb's copy has only in-frame clones and leaves some out. The sample lists 150,000 or so clones, 80% to 95% occurring once. The source was peripheral blood, collected on day 0 of AZD1222 vaccination. The origin of the receptors is an adult in good health.

This clone was detected only once. The gene calls are TRBV2 and TRBJ1-1; no clear D gene. The CDR3 extends over 15 amino acids. The germline gives CDR1 SNHLY, CDR2 FYNNEI. Trimming took off 4 bases at V and 1 base at J, with 13 bases between the two ends. In nucleotides, the CDR3 is TGTGCCAGCAGTGCGGTTGAACCGACGAACACTGAAGCTTTCTTT. Protein sequence: CASSAVEPTNTEAFF. Full variable domain (missing parts from reference TRBV2 and TRBJ1-1): EPEVTQTPSHQVTQMGQEVILRCVPISNHLYFYWYRQILGQKVEFLVSFYNNEISEKSEIFDDQFSVERPDGSNFTLKIRSTKLEDSAMYFCASSAVEPTNTEAFFGQGTRLTVV.

The rearrangement joins TRBV20-1 to TRBJ2-1; tentative D call: TRBD1 (6 bases). Trimming took 3 bases from V and 3 from J, leaving 9 bases between them. Germline V lookup: CDR1 DFQATT, CDR2 SNEGSKA (reference sequence). There are 13 residues in the CDR3. The CDR3 DNA is TGCAGTGCTAGTGCAGGGGACTACAATGAGCAGTTCTTC. Its protein product is CSASAGDYNEQFF.

V gene TRBV27 combines with J gene TRBJ1-1; unclear D gene. V was trimmed by 2 bases and J by 1 base, leaving 8 bases between them. There are 14 residues in the CDR3. Germline CDR1 is MNHEY and CDR2 is SMNVEV (reference sequence). The CDR3 spells CASSLVFGNTEAFF. The CDR3 DNA follows: TGTGCCAGCAGTTTAGTTTTCGGGAACACTGAAGCTTTCTTT.

This chain joins TRBV5-6 and TRBJ1-1, with D uncertain. Germline CDR1 SGHDT, CDR2 YYEEEE. Trimming took off 4 bases at V and 0 bases at J, with 13 bases between the two ends. The CDR3 loop spans 15 amino acids. This chain's CDR3 is CASSRRRGLNTEAFF. CDR3 coding DNA: TGTGCCAGCAGCCGACGACGGGGTTTGAACACTGAAGCTTTCTTT.

The V gene is TRBV29-1, the J gene TRBJ2-7, with D possibly TRBD1 on 6 matching bases. Trimming left V 3 bases short and J 1 base short, with 10 bases between. The germline CDR1 and CDR2 sequences are SQVTM and ANQGSEA. The CDR3 loop spans 13 amino acids. DNA for the CDR3: TGCAGCGTTGATCTGACAGGTTCCTACGAGCAGTACTTC. Residues: CSVDLTGSYEQYF.

This chain's CDR3 is CASSFTQGIPDTQYF. CDR3 nucleotide sequence: TGTGCCAGCAGCTTTACTCAGGGTATCCCAGATACGCAGTATTTT. V is TRBV5-6 and J is TRBJ2-3; D perhaps matches TRBD1 (5 bases). Germline CDR1 and CDR2: SGHDT and YYEEEE. The V end was cut by 2 bases, the J end by 4 bases, with 14 bases between. The CDR3 has 15 residues.

This clone came up once. The chain is built from TRBV12-3 or TRBV12-4 and TRBJ1-1; unclear D gene. Trimming took off 8 bases at V and 1 base at J, with 11 bases between the two ends. The CDR3 spans 13 residues. CDR3 amino acids: CASARRGNTEAFF. CDR3 bases: TGTGCCAGCGCGAGGCGGGGGAACACTGAAGCTTTCTTT.

Concerning this clone itself: One end of the junction varies from germline; a read error may be responsible. The gene calls are TRBV6-5 and TRBJ1-1; 7 bases fit TRBD1. CDR1 MNHEY and CDR2 SVGAGI come from the germline V gene. The CDR3 runs 12 residues. In DNA, the CDR3 is TGTGCCCGCAGTTTCGGGACAGCCGAAGCTTTCTTT. This translates into CARSFGTAEAFF.

The chain recombines TRBV18 with TRBJ1-1; 7 bases line up with TRBD1. The CDR3 totals 15 residues. Germline trimming cut 3 bases from V and 3 bases from J; bases unmatched to any gene: 7. Per the germline V gene, CDR1 is KGHSH and CDR2 is LQKENI. The CDR3, as DNA: TGTGCCAGCTCACCGAGACAGGGTGAGGACACTGAAGCTTTCTTT. Translated, it gives CASSPRQGEDTEAFF.